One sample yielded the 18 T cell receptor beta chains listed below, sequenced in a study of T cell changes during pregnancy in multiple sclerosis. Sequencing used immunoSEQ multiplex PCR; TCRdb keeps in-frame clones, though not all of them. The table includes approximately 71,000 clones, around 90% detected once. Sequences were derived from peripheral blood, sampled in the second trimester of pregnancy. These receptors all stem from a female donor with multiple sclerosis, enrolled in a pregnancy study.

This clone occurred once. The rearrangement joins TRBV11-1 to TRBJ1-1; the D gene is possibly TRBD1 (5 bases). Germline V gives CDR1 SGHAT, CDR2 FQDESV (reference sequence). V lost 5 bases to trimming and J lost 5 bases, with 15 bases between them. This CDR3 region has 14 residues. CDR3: CASSLGGVSTEAFF. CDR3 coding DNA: TGTGCCAGCAGCCTGGGGGGAGTATCGACTGAAGCTTTCTTT.

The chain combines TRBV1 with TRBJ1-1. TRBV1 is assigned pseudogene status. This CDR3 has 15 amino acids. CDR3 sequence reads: CTSSQGKRMNTEAFF. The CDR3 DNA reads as TGCACCAGCAGCCAAGGGAAGAGGATGAACACTGAAGCTTTCTTT.

The CDR3 DNA reads TGTGCTAGTGCCTTGGGACAGGGAAGCTACGAGCAGTACTTC. Translation gives CASALGQGSYEQYF. The V gene is TRBV12-5, the J gene TRBJ2-7; 9 bases are a match to TRBD1. The CDR3 runs 14 residues. V trimming: 7 bases; J trimming: 3 bases; junction bases outside the gene matches: 7. CDR1 is LGHNT and CDR2 is FRNRAP in the germline V gene.

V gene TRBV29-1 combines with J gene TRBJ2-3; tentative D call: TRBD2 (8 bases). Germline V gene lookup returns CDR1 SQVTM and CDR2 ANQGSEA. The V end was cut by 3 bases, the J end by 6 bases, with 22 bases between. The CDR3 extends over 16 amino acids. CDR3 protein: CSVDPPGGTEDDTQYF. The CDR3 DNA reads TGCAGCGTTGACCCCCCGGGAGGGACAGAGGATGATACGCAGTATTTT.

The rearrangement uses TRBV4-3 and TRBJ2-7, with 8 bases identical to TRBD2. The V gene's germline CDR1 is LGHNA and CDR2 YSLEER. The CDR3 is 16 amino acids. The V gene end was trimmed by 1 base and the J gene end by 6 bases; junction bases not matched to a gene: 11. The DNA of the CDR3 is TGCGCCAGCAGCCAAGTGCCGAGCGGGGGCCATGGCGAGCAGTACTTC. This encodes CASSQVPSGGHGEQYF.

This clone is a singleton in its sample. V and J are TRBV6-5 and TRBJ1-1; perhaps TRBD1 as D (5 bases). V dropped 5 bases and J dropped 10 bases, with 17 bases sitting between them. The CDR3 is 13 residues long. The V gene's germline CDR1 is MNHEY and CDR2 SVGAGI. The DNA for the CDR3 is TGTGCCAGCAGTGAGCGGGGCTGGGTGGGAGCTTTCTTT. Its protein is CASSERGWVGAFF.

The CDR3 sequence: CASSQLLTGSYNEQFF. The CDR3 DNA is TGTGCCAGCAGCCAATTACTCACAGGGTCATACAATGAGCAGTTCTTC. The chain employs TRBV16 and TRBJ2-1; D possibly corresponds to TRBD1 (6 bases). The CDR3 loop spans 16 amino acids. Germline loops: CDR1 KGHSY, CDR2 FQNENV. V lost 1 base and J 4 bases, leaving 14 bases between the germline ends.

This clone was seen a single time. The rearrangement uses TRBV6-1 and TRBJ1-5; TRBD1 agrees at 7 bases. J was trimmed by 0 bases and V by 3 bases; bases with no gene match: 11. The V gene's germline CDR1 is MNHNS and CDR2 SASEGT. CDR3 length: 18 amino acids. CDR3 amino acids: CASSDAGGSAVSNQPQHF. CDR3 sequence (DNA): TGTGCCAGCAGTGACGCAGGGGGGTCCGCGGTTAGCAATCAGCCCCAGCATTTT.

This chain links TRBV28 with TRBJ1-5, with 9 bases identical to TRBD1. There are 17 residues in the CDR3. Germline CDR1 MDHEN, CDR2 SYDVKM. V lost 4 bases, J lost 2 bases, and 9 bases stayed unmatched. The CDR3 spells CASSSNRGLNGNQPQHF. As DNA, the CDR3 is TGTGCCAGCAGTTCTAACAGGGGGCTGAATGGCAATCAGCCCCAGCATTTT. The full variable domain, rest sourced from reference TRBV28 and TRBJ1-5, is DVKVTQSSRYLVKRTGEKVFLECVQDMDHENMFWYRQDPGLGLRLIYFSYDVKMKEKGDIPEGYSVSREKKERFSLILESASTNQTSMYLCASSSNRGLNGNQPQHFGDGTRLSIL.

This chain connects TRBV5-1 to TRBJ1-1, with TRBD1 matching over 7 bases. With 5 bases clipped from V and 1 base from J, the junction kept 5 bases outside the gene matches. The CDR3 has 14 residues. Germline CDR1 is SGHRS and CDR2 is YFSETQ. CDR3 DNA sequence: TGCGCCAGCAGAGCAACAGGGGCGAACACTGAAGCTTTCTTT. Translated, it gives CASRATGANTEAFF.

The CDR3, as DNA: TGTGCCAGCAGCTCCGTGGACAGGGATGGGGGCTACACCTTC. Amino acids: CASSSVDRDGGYTF. J is TRBJ1-2 and V is TRBV7-9; TRBD1 matches at 8 bases. The V gene end was trimmed by 4 bases and the J gene end by 8 bases; junction bases not matched to a gene: 9. Germline CDR1 is SEHNR and CDR2 is FQNEAQ (reference sequence). The CDR3 length is 14 residues.

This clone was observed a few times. CDR3 residues: CSVIEGGTGELFF. The CDR3, as DNA: TGCAGCGTCATCGAAGGGGGTACCGGGGAGCTGTTTTTT. This chain joins TRBV29-1 and TRBJ2-2; the D gene is possibly TRBD1 (6 bases). The length of the CDR3 is 13 residues. Germline values: CDR1 SQVTM, CDR2 ANQGSEA. Trimming pared 6 bases from V and 5 bases from J, leaving 13 bases between.

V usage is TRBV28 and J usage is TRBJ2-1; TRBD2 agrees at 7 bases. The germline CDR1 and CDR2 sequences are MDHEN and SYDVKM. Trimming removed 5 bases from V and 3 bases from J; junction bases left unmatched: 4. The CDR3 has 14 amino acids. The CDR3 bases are TGTGCCAGCAGTACTAGCGACCTCTACAATGAGCAGTTCTTC. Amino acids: CASSTSDLYNEQFF. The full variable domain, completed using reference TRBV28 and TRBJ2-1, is DVKVTQSSRYLVKRTGEKVFLECVQDMDHENMFWYRQDPGLGLRLIYFSYDVKMKEKGDIPEGYSVSREKKERFSLILESASTNQTSMYLCASSTSDLYNEQFFGPGTRLTVL.

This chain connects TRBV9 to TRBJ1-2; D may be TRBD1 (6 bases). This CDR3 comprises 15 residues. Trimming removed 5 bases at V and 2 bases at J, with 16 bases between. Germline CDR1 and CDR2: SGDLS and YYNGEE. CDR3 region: CASSSLTGFNYGYTF. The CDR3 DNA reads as TGTGCCAGCAGTAGTCTGACAGGCTTCAACTATGGCTACACCTTC.

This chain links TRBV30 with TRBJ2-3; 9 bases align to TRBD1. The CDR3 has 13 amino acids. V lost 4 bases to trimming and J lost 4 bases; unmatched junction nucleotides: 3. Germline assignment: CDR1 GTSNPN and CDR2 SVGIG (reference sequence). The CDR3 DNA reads TGTGCCTGGAAGGACAGGGGCCCAGATACGCAGTATTTT. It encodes CAWKDRGPDTQYF.

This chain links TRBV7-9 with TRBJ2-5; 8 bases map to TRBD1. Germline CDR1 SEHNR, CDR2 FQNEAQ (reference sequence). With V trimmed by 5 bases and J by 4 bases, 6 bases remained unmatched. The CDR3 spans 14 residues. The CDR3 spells CASSITGGSETQYF. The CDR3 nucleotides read TGTGCCAGCAGCATTACAGGGGGATCAGAGACCCAGTACTTC.

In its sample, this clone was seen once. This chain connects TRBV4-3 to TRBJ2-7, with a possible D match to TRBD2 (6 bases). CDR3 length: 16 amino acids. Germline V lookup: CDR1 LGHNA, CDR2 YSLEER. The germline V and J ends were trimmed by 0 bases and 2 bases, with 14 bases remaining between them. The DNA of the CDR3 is TGCGCCAGCAGCCAAGAAGTGGAGGGTCTCCCCTACGAGCAGTACTTC. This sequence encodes CASSQEVEGLPYEQYF.

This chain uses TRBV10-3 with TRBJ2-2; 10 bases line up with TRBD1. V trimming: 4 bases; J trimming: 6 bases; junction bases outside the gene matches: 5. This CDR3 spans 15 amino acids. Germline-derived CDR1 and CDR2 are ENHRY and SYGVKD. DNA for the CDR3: TGTGCCATCAGTGTGGGACAGGGGCGCCCCGGGGAGCTGTTTTTT. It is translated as CAISVGQGRPGELFF.